The source of this T cell receptor beta chain is a study of regulatory T cells in long-lasting Graves disease. In the study overall: Persistent Graves' disease denoted over 5 years of antithyroid drugs plus positive TSH receptor antibodies.

Study findings and constraints: Few sampled subjects may have lowered accuracy.

The V gene end was trimmed by 5 bases and the J gene end by 5 bases; junction bases not matched to a gene: 3. The germline CDR1 and CDR2 sequences are SQVTM and ANQGSEA. CDR3 length: 12 amino acids. A note on this clonotype: The target antigen is unknown.

HTBI primers from iRepertoire and Arm-PCR of CDR3 regions yielded the TCR beta libraries. MiXCR, applied by TCRdb to the multiplex PCR reads, yields one record per CDR3 protein. The sample consists of about 430,000 distinct CDR3 sequences, roughly a fifth of them appearing once. Time point reported: persistent/refractory GD, antithyroid drugs over 5 years with positive TRAb. Researchers made the TCR library from RNA that was extracted from PBMCs. By American Thyroid Association guidelines, Graves' disease was diagnosed in the cohort. Roughly 9.3 milliliters of peripheral blood were taken and placed in EDTA tubes.

The V and J genes are TRBV29-1 and TRBJ2-7, with 10 bases fitting TRBD1. Specimen: peripheral blood mononuclear cells (PBMCs), collected when the disease was refractory, from a patient treated with antithyroid drugs. The TCR originated in a female donor with Graves disease. CDR3 sequence reads: CSVRDRGDEQYF. For the CDR3, the DNA is TGCAGCGTTAGGGACAGGGGCGACGAGCAGTACTTC.